One and the same sample provided the 20 T cell receptor beta chains below, sequenced in a study of blood T cell repertoires in COVID-19. Sequencing used immunoSEQ multiplex PCR; TCRdb keeps in-frame clones, though not all of them. Of more than 250,000 clones listed, roughly 90% are singletons. Material: PBMCs or T cells enriched from blood (not recorded which). Receptors originate from a woman in her 30s who had recovered from COVID-19.

The chain has TRBV5-4 and TRBJ2-5; possible D gene TRBD2, 5 bases. The CDR3 is made up of 13 amino acids. Germline assignment: CDR1 SGHNT and CDR2 YYREEE (reference sequence). V was pared by 0 bases and J by 5 bases, with 8 bases between. CDR3 DNA sequence: TGTGCCAGCAGCTTGGTAGCGTCCGAGACCCAGTACTTC. This gives the protein CASSLVASETQYF.

The rearrangement joins TRBV7-2 to TRBJ2-3, with 8 bases fitting TRBD2. This CDR3 region has 16 residues. The V and J ends lost 5 bases and 4 bases, in that order; junction bases with no gene match: 11. CDR1 SGHTA and CDR2 FQGNSA come from the germline V gene. This CDR3 reads CASSLLAGGESDTQYF. The CDR3 DNA reads TGTGCCAGCAGCCTTTTAGCCGGGGGGGAATCAGATACGCAGTATTTT. Drawing the rest from reference TRBV7-2 and TRBJ2-3, the complete variable domain is GAGVSQSPSNKVTEKGKDVELRCDPISGHTALYWYRQSLGQGLEFLIYFQGNSAPDKSGLPSDRFSAERTGGSVSTLTIQRTQQEDSAVYLCASSLLAGGESDTQYFGPGTRLTVL.

As DNA, the CDR3 is TGTGCCAGCACCCAGGAGGGGCGGAGAAACACCATATATTTT. The encoded protein is CASTQEGRRNTIYF. The chain has TRBV28 and TRBJ1-3; a weak D match, TRBD1 (5 bases). This CDR3 comprises 14 residues. With 7 bases removed from V and 5 bases from J, the gap between germline ends came to 15 bases. CDR1 and CDR2 from the germline V gene are MDHEN and SYDVKM.

The V and J genes are TRBV2 and TRBJ1-2, with TRBD1 matching 8 bases. There are 14 residues in the CDR3. Germline V CDR1 and CDR2: SNHLY, FYNNEI. V was clipped by 8 bases and J by 3 bases; unmatched bases: 8. CDR3 loop: CASCQTGADYGYTF. Here the CDR3 DNA reads TGTGCCAGCTGCCAGACAGGGGCTGACTATGGCTACACCTTC.

The chain joins TRBV13 to TRBJ1-6; TRBD1 matches at 8 bases. J was trimmed by 10 bases and V by 4 bases; bases with no gene match: 12. Germline-derived CDR1 and CDR2 are PRHDT and FYEKMQ (reference sequence). The CDR3 extends over 16 amino acids. The CDR3 sequence is CASSSRLKQGVSPLHF. The CDR3 bases are TGTGCCAGCAGCTCGCGGCTGAAACAGGGGGTCTCACCCCTCCACTTT.

The chain joins TRBV29-1 to TRBJ1-1, with 8 nucleotides matching TRBD1. CDR3 size: 14 residues. Per the germline V gene, CDR1 is SQVTM and CDR2 is ANQGSEA. The junction had 5 bases not matched to a gene; V was cut back by 4 bases and J by 1 base. CDR3 sequence: CSVARQGQNTEAFF. Written as DNA, the CDR3 is TGCAGCGTTGCCCGACAGGGGCAGAACACTGAAGCTTTCTTT.

The chain employs TRBV6-2 or TRBV6-3 and TRBJ1-6; TRBD1 matches at 9 bases. This CDR3 comprises 14 residues. J was trimmed by 7 bases and V by 6 bases; bases with no gene match: 4. Germline V gene sequence: CDR1 MNHEY, CDR2 SVGEGT. The CDR3 bases are TGTGCCAGCAGCTTGACAGGGGGGAATTCACCCCTCCACTTT. Its protein product is CASSLTGGNSPLHF.

V usage is TRBV2 and J usage is TRBJ1-3, with no clear D. V lost 3 bases and J 7 bases, leaving 7 bases between the germline ends. The CDR3 runs to 12 residues. In germline, CDR1 is SNHLY, CDR2 FYNNEI. The CDR3 DNA follows: TGTGCCAGCAGTGATGGCTGGAACACCATATATTTT. Its translation: CASSDGWNTIYF.

The chain uses TRBV28 and TRBJ2-6, with D maybe TRBD2 (7 bases). The ends were cut back, 3 bases at V and 3 bases at J, with 15 bases in the middle. CDR1 and CDR2 from the germline V gene are MDHEN and SYDVKM. The CDR3 covers 17 residues. CDR3 sequence (DNA): TGTGCCAGCAGTTTTCTTGGCGGGGGCGGTGGGGCCAACGTCCTGACTTTC. Its protein product is CASSFLGGGGGANVLTF.

V is TRBV18 and J is TRBJ2-1; 11 bases fit TRBD1. The CDR3 spans 14 residues. V was clipped by 6 bases and J by 7 bases; unmatched bases: 5. The germline gives CDR1 KGHSH, CDR2 LQKENI. The CDR3 DNA follows: TGTGCCAGCTCCCGCCGGGACAGGGGGAATGAGCAGTTCTTC. This translates into CASSRRDRGNEQFF.

The chain is built from TRBV6-2 or TRBV6-3 and TRBJ2-7, with TRBD1 as a possible D gene (5 bases). CDR1 MNHEY and CDR2 SVGEGT come from the germline V gene. This CDR3 region has 16 residues. V was clipped by 0 bases and J by 0 bases, with 12 bases between them. CDR3 amino acids: CASSYSTRVGSYEQYF. CDR3 DNA sequence: TGTGCCAGCAGTTACTCGACCAGGGTGGGCTCCTACGAGCAGTACTTC.

The chain carries TRBV7-8 and TRBJ1-2; D is undetermined. V lost 3 bases to trimming and J lost 2 bases, with 7 bases between them. This CDR3 is 13 amino acids long. Per germline, CDR1 SGHVS and CDR2 FQNEAQ. The CDR3 loop reads CASSFLQNYGYTF. The CDR3 nucleotides read TGTGCCAGCAGCTTCTTACAGAACTATGGCTACACCTTC.

The chain links TRBV10-2 to TRBJ2-7, with D possibly being TRBD1 (6 bases). V lost 5 bases and J 4 bases, leaving 9 bases between the germline ends. The CDR3 is made up of 12 amino acids. CDR1 and CDR2 (germline): WSHSY, SAAADI. CDR3 in amino acids: CASSTQGYEQYF. CDR3 nucleotides: TGCGCCAGCAGTACACAGGGTTACGAGCAGTACTTC.

The chain has TRBV6-1 and TRBJ1-5; 8 bases are a match to TRBD1. Germline CDR1 is MNHNS and CDR2 is SASEGT. CDR3 length: 17 amino acids. The junction had 13 bases not matched to a gene; V was cut back by 4 bases and J by 5 bases. The DNA for the CDR3 is TGTGCCAGCAGTGTACAGGGGGGGATTGAGACGGATCAGCCCCAGCATTTT. Translation gives CASSVQGGIETDQPQHF.

This clone came up once. V and J are TRBV6-4 and TRBJ2-5; 11 nucleotides agree with TRBD2. The CDR3 totals 18 residues. Trimming removed 0 bases from V and 2 bases from J; junction bases left unmatched: 8. Germline-derived CDR1 and CDR2 are MRHNA and SNTAGT. The CDR3 sequence: CASSDSNSGRALQETQYF. The CDR3 DNA reads as TGTGCCAGCAGTGACTCGAATAGCGGGAGGGCCTTACAAGAGACCCAGTACTTC.

J is TRBJ1-2 and V is TRBV5-4, with 7 bases matching TRBD1. V shed 3 bases and J 8 bases; nucleotides not matched to a gene: 4. Germline V gene sequence: CDR1 SGHNT, CDR2 YYREEE (reference sequence). The CDR3 spans 12 residues. The CDR3 DNA reads TGTGCCAGCAGCTCGACAGGGCCCGGCTACACCTTC. This translates into CASSSTGPGYTF.

The CDR3 region is CASNPGQMNTEAFF. CDR3 bases: TGTGCCAGCAACCCGGGACAGATGAACACTGAAGCTTTCTTT. This chain uses TRBV5-6 with TRBJ1-1; 7 bases are shared with TRBD1. The CDR3 contains 14 residues. Trimming at V came to 6 bases and at J to 0 bases, leaving 5 bases not matched to a gene. Germline V lookup: CDR1 SGHDT, CDR2 YYEEEE.

Only one count was recorded for this clone. The genes are TRBV2 and TRBJ1-6; tentatively, D is TRBD1 (6 bases). The V gene's germline CDR1 is SNHLY and CDR2 FYNNEI. The CDR3 contains 17 residues. Between the trimmed V and J ends, which lost 4 bases and 0 bases, there was a span of 13 bases. The CDR3 region is CASSVDRSSSYNSPLHF. The DNA for the CDR3 is TGTGCCAGCAGTGTCGACAGGTCGAGCTCCTATAATTCACCCCTCCACTTT.

V gene TRBV2 combines with J gene TRBJ1-5; TRBD1 matches 10 bases. In germline, CDR1 is SNHLY, CDR2 FYNNEI. The CDR3 sequence is 14 residues long. V dropped 8 bases and J dropped 7; count of bases not matched to a gene: 8. CDR3 DNA: TGTGCCAGCGGATTGGACAGGGGGGACCAGCCCCAGCATTTT. Translation: CASGLDRGDQPQHF.

This rearrangement joins TRBV3-1 (or the pseudogene TRBV3-2) to TRBJ2-1; weak D call: TRBD1 (6 bases). The germline V gene has CDR1 LGHDT and CDR2 YNNKEL (reference sequence). The V gene lost 0 bases and the J gene lost 8 bases, with 14 bases spanning the gap. This CDR3 spans 15 amino acids. CDR3 in amino acids: CASSQDRRQGYEQFF. CDR3 coding DNA: TGTGCCAGCAGCCAAGACAGGAGGCAGGGGTATGAGCAGTTCTTC.